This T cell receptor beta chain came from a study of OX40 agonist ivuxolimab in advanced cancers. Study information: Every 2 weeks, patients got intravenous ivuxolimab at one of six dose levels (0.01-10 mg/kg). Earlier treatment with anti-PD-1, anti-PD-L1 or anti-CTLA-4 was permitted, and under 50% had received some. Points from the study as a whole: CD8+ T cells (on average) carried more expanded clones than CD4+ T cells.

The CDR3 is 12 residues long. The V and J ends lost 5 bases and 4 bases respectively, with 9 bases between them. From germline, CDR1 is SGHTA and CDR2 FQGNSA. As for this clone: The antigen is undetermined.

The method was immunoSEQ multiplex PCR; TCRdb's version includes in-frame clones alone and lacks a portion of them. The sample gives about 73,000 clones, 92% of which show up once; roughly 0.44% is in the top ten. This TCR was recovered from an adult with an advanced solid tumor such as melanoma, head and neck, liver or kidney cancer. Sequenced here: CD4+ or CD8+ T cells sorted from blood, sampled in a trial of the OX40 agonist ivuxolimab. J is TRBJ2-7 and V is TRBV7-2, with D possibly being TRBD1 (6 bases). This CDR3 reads CASSGQGYEQYF. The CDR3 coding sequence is TGTGCCAGCAGCGGGCAGGGGTACGAGCAGTACTTC.